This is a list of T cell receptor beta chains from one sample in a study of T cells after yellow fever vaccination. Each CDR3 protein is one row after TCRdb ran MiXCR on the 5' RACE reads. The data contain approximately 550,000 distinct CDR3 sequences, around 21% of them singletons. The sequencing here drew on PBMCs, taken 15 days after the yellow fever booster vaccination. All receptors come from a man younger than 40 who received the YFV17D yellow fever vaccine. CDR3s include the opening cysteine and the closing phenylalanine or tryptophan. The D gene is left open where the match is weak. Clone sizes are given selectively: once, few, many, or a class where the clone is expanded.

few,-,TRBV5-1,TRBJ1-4,CASSAAAGSEKLFF,TGCGCCAGCAGCGCTGCGGCGGGGAGTGAAAAACTGTTTTTT
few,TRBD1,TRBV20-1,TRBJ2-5,CRADRVETQYF,TGCCGAGCGGACAGGGTGGAGACCCAGTACTTC
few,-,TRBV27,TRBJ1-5,CASSLGRLGNQPQHF,TGTGCCAGCAGTCTGGGACGGTTAGGCAATCAGCCCCAGCATTTT
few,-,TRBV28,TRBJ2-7,CASRERQGFSYEQYF,TGTGCCAGCAGGGAACGTCAGGGGTTCTCCTACGAGCAGTACTTC
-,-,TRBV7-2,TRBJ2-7,CASSSVSGARYDEQYF,TGTGCCAGCAGCTCAGTATCAGGGGCGAGGTACGACGAGCAGTACTTC
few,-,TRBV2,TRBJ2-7,CASIAGERRGEQYF,TGTGCCAGCATTGCCGGAGAGAGACGAGGCGAGCAGTACTTC
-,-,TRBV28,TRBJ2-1,CASSSSRGAYNEQFF,TGTGCCAGCAGTTCCTCTCGCGGAGCCTACAATGAGCAGTTCTTC
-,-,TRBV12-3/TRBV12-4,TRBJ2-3,CASTGRVTDTQYF,TGTGCCAGCACCGGCAGGGTCACAGATACGCAGTATTTT
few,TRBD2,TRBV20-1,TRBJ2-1,CSARALGLEDGEQFF,TGCAGTGCTAGAGCTTTGGGACTAGAGGATGGTGAGCAGTTCTTC
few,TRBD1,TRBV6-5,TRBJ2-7,CASSYSGQDSYEQYF,TGTGCCAGCAGTTACTCGGGACAGGATTCCTACGAGCAGTACTTC
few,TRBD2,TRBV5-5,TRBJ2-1,CASSLEGTSFEQFF,TGTGCCAGCAGCTTAGAAGGGACTAGCTTTGAGCAGTTCTTC
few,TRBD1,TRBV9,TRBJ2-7,CASSLYTGAEQYF,TGTGCCAGCAGCCTTTACACAGGGGCCGAGCAGTACTTC
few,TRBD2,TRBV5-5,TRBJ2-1,CASSPKTSGDNEQFF,TGTGCCAGCAGCCCAAAGACTAGCGGAGACAATGAGCAGTTCTTC
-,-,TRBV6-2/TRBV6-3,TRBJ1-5,CASSYSLQSTSNQPQHF,TGTGCCAGCAGTTACTCGTTACAGTCAACTAGCAATCAGCCCCAGCATTTT
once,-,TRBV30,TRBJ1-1,CAWSVLRLMNTEAFF,TGTGCCTGGAGTGTACTGCGGTTAATGAACACTGAAGCTTTCTTT
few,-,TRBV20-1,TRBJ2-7,CSARPRDFSYEQYF,TGCAGTGCTAGACCCCGGGACTTCTCCTACGAGCAGTACTTC
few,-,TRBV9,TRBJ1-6,CASSVNPTDSPLHF,TGTGCCAGCAGCGTAAACCCGACGGATTCACCCCTCCACTTT
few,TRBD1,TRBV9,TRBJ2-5,CASSIRQGGSETQYF,TGTGCCAGCAGCATTCGACAGGGGGGGTCAGAGACCCAGTACTTC
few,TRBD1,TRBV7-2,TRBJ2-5,CASSLARGRIETQYF,TGTGCCAGCAGCTTAGCCAGGGGGCGCATTGAGACCCAGTACTTC
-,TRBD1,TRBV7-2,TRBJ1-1,CASSFYRDRGNTEAFF,TGTGCCAGCAGCTTCTACCGGGACAGGGGGAACACTGAAGCTTTCTTT